This TCR beta chain derives from a study of PD-1 blockade in mismatch repair-deficient tumors. Germline assignment: CDR1 SGHDT and CDR2 YYEEEE. The CDR3 totals 15 residues. The V end lost 2 bases, the J end lost 6 bases, and 15 bases lay between the germline ends. This table comes from immunoSEQ multiplex PCR, and its TCRdb copy is limited to in-frame clones, with some not included. The sample lists roughly 130,000 clones, around nine tenths seen once, with about 12% in the top ten. The V call is TRBV5-6, the J call TRBJ2-4, with a weak D call TRBD1 (6 bases). This sequence originates from an adult with mismatch repair-deficient cancer. Material: peripheral blood, obtained approximately 72 weeks after starting pembrolizumab. CDR3 loop: CASSFSSGHLNIQYF. CDR3 bases: TGTGCCAGCAGCTTTTCGTCGGGACACCTAAACATTCAGTACTTC.